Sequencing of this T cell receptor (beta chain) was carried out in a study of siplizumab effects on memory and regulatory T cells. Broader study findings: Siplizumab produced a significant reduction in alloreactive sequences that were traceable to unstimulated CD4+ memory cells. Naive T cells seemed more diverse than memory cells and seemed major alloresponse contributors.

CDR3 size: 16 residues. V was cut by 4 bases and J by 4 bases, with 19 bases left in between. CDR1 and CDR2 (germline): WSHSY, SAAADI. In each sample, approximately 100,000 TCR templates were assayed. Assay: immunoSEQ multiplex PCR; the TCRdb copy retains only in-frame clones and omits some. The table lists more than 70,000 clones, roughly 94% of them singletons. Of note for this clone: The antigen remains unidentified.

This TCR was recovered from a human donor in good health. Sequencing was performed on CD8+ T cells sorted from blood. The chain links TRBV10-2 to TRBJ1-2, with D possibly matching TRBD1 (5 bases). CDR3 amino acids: CASSAVFGDVSYGYTF. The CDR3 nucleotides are TGCGCCAGCAGTGCAGTCTTCGGGGACGTTAGCTATGGCTACACCTTC.